The 30 T cell receptor beta chains below were found in one sample sequenced in a study of T cell repertoires in cytomegalovirus infection. MiXCR, run by TCRdb on the reads, gives a single entry per CDR3 protein. This sample carries approximately 400,000 distinct CDR3 sequences, approximately 31% of them seen once, and the ten largest clones take roughly 13%. Sequenced material: PBMCs. These receptors all come from a human donor in good health (CMV status not recorded). Some clones in this sample may be carry-over from other donors' samples.

This chain connects TRBV14 to TRBJ1-3; 8 nucleotides align to TRBD1. The CDR3 consists of 20 residues. Germline CDR1 reads SGHDN; CDR2 reads FVKESK. Trimming removed 1 base from V and 4 bases from J; junction bases left unmatched: 18. The CDR3 loop is CASSQGRGTGLFGLGNTIYF. In nucleotides, the CDR3 is TGTGCCAGCAGCCAAGGGAGAGGGACAGGCCTGTTCGGATTGGGAAACACCATATATTTT.

This chain links TRBV5-6 with TRBJ2-5, with D possibly matching TRBD2 (7 bases). The CDR3 is 14 amino acids. Germline V gene lookup returns CDR1 SGHDT and CDR2 YYEEEE. Between the trimmed V and J ends, which lost 4 bases and 5 bases, there was a span of 15 bases. In nucleotides, the CDR3 is TGTGCCAGCAGCGGGGGGGGGCCGGAGGAGACCCAGTACTTC. Its protein product is CASSGGGPEETQYF.

This clonotype was found a few times. The chain uses TRBV10-3 and TRBJ2-1; D may be TRBD2 (6 bases). This CDR3 region has 15 residues. Deletions cut 3 bases from V and 6 bases from J, with 15 bases between. Per the germline V gene, CDR1 is ENHRY and CDR2 is SYGVKD. The CDR3 here is CAISDYTTRTNEQFF. For the CDR3, the DNA is TGTGCCATCAGTGACTACACGACTAGAACCAATGAGCAGTTCTTC.

This clonotype was seen more than once but under ten times. The chain carries TRBV6-2 or TRBV6-3 and TRBJ2-7; TRBD1 agrees at 7 bases. After removal of 0 bases from V and 3 bases from J, the junction contained 2 bases not matched to a gene. Germline CDR1 is MNHEY and CDR2 is SVGEGT. The CDR3 totals 14 residues. This chain's CDR3 is CASSYSNRGYEQYF. Written as DNA, the CDR3 is TGTGCCAGCAGTTACTCCAACAGGGGCTACGAGCAGTACTTC.

This clonotype was counted at least ten times. This rearrangement joins TRBV12-3 or TRBV12-4 to TRBJ1-4; TRBD1 matches at 7 bases. The V and J ends lost 2 bases and 8 bases, in that order; junction bases with no gene match: 14. This CDR3 has 17 amino acids. This CDR3 is CASSLKTAGQSKEKLFF. CDR3 nucleotides: TGTGCCAGCAGTTTAAAAACTGCGGGACAGTCAAAAGAAAAACTGTTTTTT.

A few counts support this clonotype. The chain recombines TRBV19 with TRBJ1-2, with a weak D call TRBD1 (5 bases). V lost 4 bases and J 2 bases, leaving 8 bases between the germline ends. Germline V gives CDR1 LNHDA, CDR2 SQIVND (reference sequence). This CDR3 has 13 amino acids. CDR3: CASSTRQNYGYTF. In DNA, the CDR3 is TGTGCCAGTAGTACCAGACAGAACTATGGCTACACCTTC.

There are a few counts of this clonotype. The CDR3 DNA reads as TGTGCCAGCAGCTTGGCTAGCGGGGGAGCAGCGAAGCTGGTCTCCTACAATGAGCAGTTCTTC. Its translation is CASSLASGGAAKLVSYNEQFF. J is TRBJ2-1 and V is TRBV5-5; 10 positions agree with TRBD2. The CDR3 is made up of 21 amino acids. V dropped 0 bases and J dropped 0; count of bases not matched to a gene: 15. From germline, CDR1 is SGHKS and CDR2 YYEKEE (reference sequence).

Worth noting for this clonotype: This may come from a read error, since a much larger clone is one base off. The chain uses TRBV7-2 and TRBJ1-1; D gene ambiguous. The V gene lost 3 bases and the J gene lost 6 bases, with 14 bases spanning the gap. The CDR3 sequence is 14 residues long. CDR1 and CDR2 (germline): SGHTA, FQGNSA. The CDR3 region is CASSFTQPSPEAFF. CDR3 DNA: TGTGCCAGCAGCTTTACCCAGCCGTCCCCTGAAGCTTTCTTT.

This clonotype was counted many times. The rearrangement uses TRBV7-9 and TRBJ1-1; 10 nucleotides align to TRBD1. From germline, CDR1 is SEHNR and CDR2 FQNEAQ (reference sequence). V shed 5 bases and J 1 base; nucleotides not matched to a gene: 4. The CDR3 spans 15 residues. The DNA for the CDR3 is TGTGCCAGCAGCGAAAGGGACAGGGGGAACACTGAAGCTTTCTTT. Residues: CASSERDRGNTEAFF.

The chain carries TRBV19 and TRBJ1-1, with 9 bases lining up with TRBD1. V gave up 2 bases and J gave up 5 bases; unmatched junction bases: 9. CDR3 size: 16 residues. CDR1 is LNHDA, CDR2 SQIVND, per germline (reference sequence). The CDR3 protein is CASSILRTGVRTEAFF. The CDR3 DNA follows: TGTGCCAGTAGTATATTAAGGACAGGGGTTCGTACTGAAGCTTTCTTT.

This clonotype was observed once. This chain joins TRBV29-1 and TRBJ2-3; D perhaps matches TRBD1 (7 bases). With 7 bases removed from V and 1 base from J, the gap between germline ends came to 15 bases. Germline-derived CDR1 and CDR2 are SQVTM and ANQGSEA. This CDR3 contains 14 residues. The CDR3 is CSATTGEGTDTQYF. CDR3 coding DNA: TGCAGCGCCACCACAGGGGAGGGCACAGATACGCAGTATTTT.

This clonotype was found a few times. This chain joins TRBV11-3 and TRBJ1-3; D gene unclear. Germline lookup yields CDR1 SGHNT and CDR2 YENEEA. With 0 bases removed from V and 0 bases from J, the gap between germline ends came to 6 bases. This CDR3 has 15 residues. CDR3: CASSLDGTSGNTIYF. DNA of the CDR3: TGTGCCAGCAGCTTAGACGGAACCTCTGGAAACACCATATATTTT.

The chain is built from TRBV7-6 and TRBJ2-3; the D call may be TRBD1 or TRBD2 (5 bases each). Trimming stripped 0 bases from V and 0 bases from J, with 13 bases between. Germline loops: CDR1 SGHVS, CDR2 FNYEAQ. CDR3 length equals 17 residues. CDR3 in amino acids: CASSLAFGTPSTDTQYF. The CDR3, as DNA: TGTGCCAGCAGCTTAGCGTTCGGGACCCCTAGCACAGATACGCAGTATTTT.

This clonotype was observed many times. The gene calls are TRBV7-2 and TRBJ2-5, with 7 bases aligning to TRBD2. Germline V CDR1 and CDR2: SGHTA, FQGNSA. The J segment lost 5 bases and the V segment lost 4 bases, leaving 13 bases of the junction unmatched. CDR3 length equals 16 residues. As DNA, the CDR3 is TGTGCCAGCAGCTCAGCGGGGCGTAAAGTGGGGGAGACCCAGTACTTC. It yields the protein CASSSAGRKVGETQYF.

This clonotype has at least ten counts. The chain uses TRBV6-6 and TRBJ2-2; D not resolved. CDR1 is MNHNY and CDR2 is SVGAGI in the germline V gene (reference sequence). The CDR3 runs 14 residues. The V and J ends lost 3 bases and 2 bases respectively, with 7 bases between them. The CDR3 reads CASSYSFNTGELFF. The CDR3 DNA reads as TGTGCCAGCAGTTATTCCTTCAACACCGGGGAGCTGTTTTTT.

This clonotype was seen many times. The rearrangement uses TRBV7-3 and TRBJ1-1; TRBD1 matches at 9 bases. CDR3 length: 13 residues. With 5 bases clipped from V and 7 bases from J, the junction kept 5 bases outside the gene matches. CDR1 and CDR2 (germline): SGHTA, FQGTGA. The CDR3 reads CASSRDRANEAFF. CDR3 nucleotides: TGTGCCAGCAGCCGGGACAGGGCCAATGAAGCTTTCTTT.

As concerns this clonotype: This could be a read error, since a much larger clone is one nucleotide away. This chain connects TRBV7-4 to TRBJ1-4; D not certain. Germline V gives CDR1 SGHVT, CDR2 SQSDAQ. Trimming cost V 6 bases and J 4 bases, with 12 bases left between them. The CDR3 consists of 14 residues. The CDR3 region is CASRDSDGNEKLFF. Written as DNA, the CDR3 is TGTGCCAGCAGGGACTCGGACGGTAATGAAAAACTGTTTTTT.

The sample holds a few counts of this clonotype. J is TRBJ1-1 and V is TRBV7-6; D not certain. Trimming stripped 2 bases from V and 4 bases from J, with 8 bases between. Germline loops: CDR1 SGHVS, CDR2 FNYEAQ. The CDR3 contains 13 residues. The CDR3 loop is CASSLSQGTEAFF. CDR3 coding DNA: TGTGCCAGCAGCTTATCCCAAGGCACTGAAGCTTTCTTT.

There are many counts of this clonotype. The CDR3 DNA is TGTGCCAGCAGTCCGGGACAGGGGTATAATTCACCCCTCCACTTT. Translation: CASSPGQGYNSPLHF. The chain uses TRBV6-1 and TRBJ1-6; 10 bases align to TRBD1. J lost 4 bases, V lost 5 bases, and 2 bases had no gene match. The CDR3 length is 15 residues. CDR1 and CDR2 (germline): MNHNS, SASEGT.

The V call is TRBV4-3, the J call TRBJ2-2; 10 bases line up with TRBD1. CDR1 and CDR2 from the germline V gene are LGHNA and YSLEER. The CDR3 runs to 16 residues. V dropped 1 base and J dropped 6; count of bases not matched to a gene: 5. The CDR3 reads CASSQVLDRGAGELFF. Written as DNA, the CDR3 is TGCGCCAGCAGCCAAGTTCTGGACAGGGGGGCCGGGGAGCTGTTTTTT.

The rearrangement uses TRBV6-5 and TRBJ1-6; no firm D call. V lost 4 bases to trimming and J lost 6 bases, with 13 bases between them. This CDR3 is built from 15 residues. In germline, CDR1 is MNHEY, CDR2 SVGAGI. CDR3 nucleotides: TGTGCCAGCAGTTTTACGCGCGGTAGTAATTCACCCCTCCACTTT. This gives the protein CASSFTRGSNSPLHF.

This clonotype was seen a handful of times. J is TRBJ2-7 and V is TRBV19; either TRBD1 or TRBD2 may supply D (5 bases each). Germline V gene lookup returns CDR1 LNHDA and CDR2 SQIVND (reference sequence). V lost 5 bases and J lost 7, with 18 bases in between. This CDR3 has 14 amino acids. The CDR3 protein is CASSPSSMWGEQYF. The CDR3, as DNA: TGTGCCAGTAGTCCAAGCTCGATGTGGGGGGAGCAGTACTTC. Full variable domain (rest looked up from reference TRBV19 and TRBJ2-7): DGGITQSPKYLFRKEGQNVTLSCEQNLNHDAMYWYRQDPGQGLRLIYYSQIVNDFQKGDIAEGYSVSREKKESFPLTVTSAQKNPTAFYLCASSPSSMWGEQYFGPGTRLTVT.

In nucleotides, the CDR3 is TGTGCCAGTAGCTCGACACCGAATCAGCCCCAGCATTTT. It yields the protein CASSSTPNQPQHF. This chain uses TRBV19 with TRBJ1-5; unclear D gene. Germline CDR1 LNHDA, CDR2 SQIVND (reference sequence). CDR3 length equals 13 residues. V lost 6 bases, J lost 4 bases, and 10 bases lay in between. The whole variable domain, remainder taken from reference TRBV19 and TRBJ1-5, is DGGITQSPKYLFRKEGQNVTLSCEQNLNHDAMYWYRQDPGQGLRLIYYSQIVNDFQKGDIAEGYSVSREKKESFPLTVTSAQKNPTAFYLCASSSTPNQPQHFGDGTRLSIL.

This chain joins TRBV14 and TRBJ1-2; 8 positions match TRBD1. In germline, CDR1 is SGHDN, CDR2 FVKESK. Unmatched junction bases numbered 7, after V lost 0 bases and J lost 4 bases. The CDR3 is 16 residues long. CDR3 DNA: TGTGCCAGCAGCCAAGATCGGACAGGGCTGGCCTATGGCTACACCTTC. Protein: CASSQDRTGLAYGYTF.

This clonotype came up a few times. The rearrangement uses TRBV4-1 and TRBJ1-2, with D unclear. The CDR3 loop spans 16 amino acids. CDR1 and CDR2 from the germline V gene are MGHRA and YSYEKL. Deletions cut 1 base from V and 1 base from J, with 13 bases between. The CDR3 coding sequence is TGCGCCAGCAGCCAAGCAACGGAGACCCATAACTATGGCTACACCTTC. It translates to CASSQATETHNYGYTF.

This chain joins TRBV6-5 and TRBJ2-1; D might be TRBD2 (6 bases). Germline CDR1 and CDR2: MNHEY and SVGAGI. The CDR3 totals 17 residues. The V end lost 6 bases, the J end lost 7 bases, and 25 bases lay between the germline ends. The CDR3 loop is CASRVTWGVVKENEQFF. Here the CDR3 DNA reads TGTGCCAGCAGAGTTACCTGGGGGGTTGTAAAGGAGAATGAGCAGTTCTTC.

This clonotype has only a few counts. The V gene is TRBV7-6, the J gene TRBJ2-2; D is ambiguous. Germline V gene data show CDR1 as SGHVS and CDR2 as FNYEAQ. Trimming pared 2 bases from V and 4 bases from J, leaving 11 bases between. The CDR3 sequence is 15 residues long. The DNA for the CDR3 is TGTGCCAGCAGCTTAACCGGACCCCCCACCGGGGAGCTGTTTTTT. Translating it yields CASSLTGPPTGELFF.

The rearrangement links TRBV12-3 or TRBV12-4 to TRBJ1-2; possible D gene TRBD1, 5 bases. The V gene lost 7 bases and the J gene lost 3 bases, with 24 bases spanning the gap. The length of the CDR3 is 17 residues. The DNA of the CDR3 is TGTGCCAGCACCCTAAGTGGGTGGGGCAGGGTGGACTATGGCTACACCTTC. It specifies CASTLSGWGRVDYGYTF.

This clonotype was seen once. V usage is TRBV27 and J usage is TRBJ2-3; 8 bases line up with TRBD2. J gave up 4 bases and V 6 bases, and 18 bases lay outside the gene matches. Germline CDR1 MNHEY, CDR2 SMNVEV (reference sequence). This CDR3 contains 18 residues. This CDR3 is CASSPTRENGGAPDTQYF. CDR3 DNA: TGTGCCAGCAGCCCTACGCGGGAGAACGGGGGGGCCCCAGATACGCAGTATTTT.

The chain has TRBV6-1 and TRBJ2-3; 7 nucleotides agree with TRBD1. The CDR3 has 15 amino acids. The junction had 3 bases not matched to a gene; V was cut back by 2 bases and J by 1 base. Germline CDR1 reads MNHNS; CDR2 reads SASEGT. This chain's CDR3 is CASSEIQGRTDTQYF. The CDR3 DNA is TGTGCCAGCAGTGAAATACAGGGGCGCACAGATACGCAGTATTTT.